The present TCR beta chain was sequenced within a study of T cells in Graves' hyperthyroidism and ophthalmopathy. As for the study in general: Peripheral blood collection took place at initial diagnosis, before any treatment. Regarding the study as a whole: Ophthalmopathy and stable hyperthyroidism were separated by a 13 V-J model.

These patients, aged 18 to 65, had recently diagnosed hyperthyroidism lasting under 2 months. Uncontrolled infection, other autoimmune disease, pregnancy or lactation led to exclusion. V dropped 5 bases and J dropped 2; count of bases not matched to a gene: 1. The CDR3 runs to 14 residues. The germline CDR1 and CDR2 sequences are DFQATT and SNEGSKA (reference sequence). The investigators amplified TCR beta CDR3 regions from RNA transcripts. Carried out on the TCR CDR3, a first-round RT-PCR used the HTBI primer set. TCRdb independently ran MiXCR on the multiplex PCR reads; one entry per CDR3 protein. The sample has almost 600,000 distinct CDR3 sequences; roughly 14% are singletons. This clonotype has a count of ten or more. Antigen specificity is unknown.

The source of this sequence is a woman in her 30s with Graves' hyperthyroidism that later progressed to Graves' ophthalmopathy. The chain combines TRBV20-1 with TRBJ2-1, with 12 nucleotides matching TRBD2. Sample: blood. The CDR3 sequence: CSAASGRAYNEQFF. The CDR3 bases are TGCAGTGCTGCTAGCGGGAGGGCCTACAATGAGCAGTTCTTC.